Sequencing of this T cell receptor beta chain was carried out in a study of OX40 agonist ivuxolimab in advanced cancers. Study context: Each dose-escalation patient presented with hepatocellular carcinoma, melanoma, renal cell or head and neck cancer. Averaging about 60 years in age, with a range of roughly 23 to 80, the cohort was about 85% male. Broader study findings: At 0.1 to 3.0 mg/kg and by week 6, CD4+ and CD8+ T cells in the blood had expanded clonally.

Comment on this clone: The target antigen is unknown.

The V and J ends lost 2 bases and 3 bases respectively, with 17 bases between them. CDR1 is MGHRA, CDR2 YSYEKL, per germline. The CDR3 is 16 residues long. Here immunoSEQ multiplex PCR was the method, and the copy in TCRdb shows in-frame clones only, minus some. Of roughly 49,000 clones listed, roughly 85% were seen once; the top ten hold 3% to 4%. The chain is built from TRBV4-1 and TRBJ2-7; either TRBD1 or TRBD2 may fit D (5 bases each). The sequenced sample was CD4+ or CD8+ T cells sorted from blood, obtained in a trial of the OX40 agonist ivuxolimab. This receptor was taken from an adult with an advanced solid tumor such as melanoma, head and neck, liver or kidney cancer. The CDR3 DNA reads TGCGCCAGCAGCCAAAAGAACGGGGCCGATGGCTACGAGCAGTACTTC. It yields the protein CASSQKNGADGYEQYF.